These 18 T cell receptor beta chains were sequenced from one sample in a study of cytomegalovirus exposure and HLA in healthy donors. Data came from immunoSEQ multiplex PCR; TCRdb stores just in-frame clones and leaves some out. The sample carries over 200,000 clones, roughly 87% recorded once. Sequenced material: PBMCs. The receptor source for this set is a woman aged 18 to 35 in good health and CMV-seropositive.

J is TRBJ1-1 and V is TRBV5-6, with 9 nucleotides matching TRBD1. J was trimmed by 3 bases and V by 4 bases; bases with no gene match: 4. The germline CDR1 and CDR2 sequences are SGHDT and YYEEEE. This CDR3 contains 14 residues. The CDR3 reads CASSGDRGDTEAFF. The CDR3 DNA is TGTGCCAGCAGCGGAGACAGGGGGGACACTGAAGCTTTCTTT.

The chain links TRBV11-2 to TRBJ2-7; 9 bases match TRBD1. Trimming cost V 10 bases and J 2 bases; bases outside gene matches: 3. The CDR3 covers 12 residues. Per germline, CDR1 SGHAT and CDR2 FQNNGV. This CDR3 reads CAIGDRAYEQYF. In DNA form, the CDR3 reads TGTGCCATCGGGGACAGGGCCTACGAGCAGTACTTC.

The genes are TRBV2 and TRBJ2-7, with 8 bases lining up with TRBD1. This CDR3 is built from 17 residues. Germline values: CDR1 SNHLY, CDR2 FYNNEI. The trim removed 2 bases at V and 7 bases at J, leaving 16 bases unmatched. DNA of the CDR3: TGTGCCAGCAGTGAACCCCGGGACAGGCCGGCGGGTTGGGAGCAGTACTTC. It is translated as CASSEPRDRPAGWEQYF.

This chain links TRBV29-1 with TRBJ2-1; 11 bases agree with TRBD1. J lost 4 bases, V lost 6 bases, and 14 bases had no gene match. Looked up from germline, CDR1 is SQVTM and CDR2 is ANQGSEA. CDR3 length: 17 amino acids. CDR3 sequence reads: CSVGQGVRVAAYNEQFF. The CDR3 DNA is TGCAGCGTGGGACAGGGGGTGAGGGTAGCGGCTTACAATGAGCAGTTCTTC.

The chain is built from TRBV27 and TRBJ2-7; TRBD2 might be the D (6 bases). This CDR3 has 13 residues. Between the trimmed V and J ends, which lost 5 bases and 6 bases, there was a span of 14 bases. Germline lookup yields CDR1 MNHEY and CDR2 SMNVEV (reference sequence). CDR3 coding DNA: TGTGCCAGCAGTCCCCCGACTAGTCGCGAGCAGTACTTC. Protein sequence: CASSPPTSREQYF.

This chain links TRBV9 with TRBJ2-7; TRBD2 agrees at 9 bases. CDR1 and CDR2 from the germline V gene are SGDLS and YYNGEE. The CDR3 covers 15 residues. V shed 0 bases and J 4 bases; nucleotides not matched to a gene: 5. The DNA of the CDR3 is TGTGCCAGCAGCGTAGCTGGTAGCGGGAGTTACGAGCAGTACTTC. Amino acids: CASSVAGSGSYEQYF.

The CDR3 sequence is CASSPLAEANTGELFF. CDR3 in DNA: TGCGCCAGCAGCCCGTTAGCGGAAGCGAACACCGGGGAGCTGTTTTTT. The rearrangement links TRBV5-1 to TRBJ2-2; a weak D match, TRBD2 (6 bases). Germline CDR1 and CDR2: SGHRS and YFSETQ. V lost 4 bases to trimming and J lost 0 bases, with 13 bases between them. The CDR3 totals 16 residues.

The V call is TRBV25-1, the J call TRBJ1-1; TRBD1 matches at 8 bases. The trim removed 5 bases at V and 5 bases at J, leaving 7 bases unmatched. This CDR3 comprises 14 residues. Per the germline V gene, CDR1 is MGHDK and CDR2 is SYGVNS. CDR3 coding DNA: TGTGCCAGCAGTTTAACAGGGGGTCGGACTGAAGCTTTCTTT. As protein: CASSLTGGRTEAFF.

The chain is built from TRBV28 and TRBJ2-1; TRBD2 matches 7 bases. CDR3 length: 20 amino acids. The trim removed 1 base at V and 0 bases at J, leaving 15 bases unmatched. Germline loops: CDR1 MDHEN, CDR2 SYDVKM. In DNA, the CDR3 is TGTGCCAGCAGTTTATCGGTTATCGTGGGACTAACCCTCTCCTACAATGAGCAGTTCTTC. Its translation is CASSLSVIVGLTLSYNEQFF.

The J gene is TRBJ2-1, the V gene TRBV7-3, with 9 bases that match TRBD2. The germline gives CDR1 SGHTA, CDR2 FQGTGA. J lost 7 bases, V lost 5 bases, and 12 bases had no gene match. This CDR3 region has 16 residues. CDR3 loop: CASSPFPGLASNEQFF. As DNA, the CDR3 is TGTGCCAGCAGCCCGTTTCCGGGACTAGCTTCAAATGAGCAGTTCTTC.

The chain employs TRBV9 and TRBJ2-3; TRBD2 might be the D (5 bases). Germline V lookup: CDR1 SGDLS, CDR2 YYNGEE. CDR3 length equals 15 residues. Trimming stripped 0 bases from V and 1 base from J, with 9 bases between. CDR3 region: CASSVVLGGTDTQYF. The CDR3 coding sequence is TGTGCCAGCAGCGTAGTATTGGGAGGCACAGATACGCAGTATTTT.

J is TRBJ2-3 and V is TRBV10-1, with D hard to call. The V gene lost 0 bases and the J gene lost 3 bases, with 10 bases spanning the gap. CDR1 and CDR2 (germline): WNHNN, SYGVQD (reference sequence). This CDR3 has 15 amino acids. The CDR3 sequence is CASSESTSTTDTQYF. CDR3 nucleotides: TGCGCCAGCAGTGAGTCCACGAGTACTACAGATACGCAGTATTTT.

The chain recombines TRBV10-2 with TRBJ2-1; no definite D call. CDR3 length equals 20 residues. V was shortened by 0 bases and J by 0 bases, with 21 bases between the two germline ends. Germline V gives CDR1 WSHSY, CDR2 SAAADI. The CDR3 is CASSESLAVGRLSSYNEQFF. The CDR3 bases are TGCGCCAGCAGTGAGTCGCTCGCGGTCGGTAGACTGAGCTCCTACAATGAGCAGTTCTTC.

V usage is TRBV27 and J usage is TRBJ2-7; maybe TRBD1 (6 bases). Trimming cost V 5 bases and J 4 bases, with 15 bases left between them. This CDR3 spans 14 amino acids. CDR1 MNHEY and CDR2 SMNVEV come from the germline V gene (reference sequence). The CDR3 loop reads CASSITGYRYEQYF. The CDR3 nucleotides are TGTGCCAGCAGTATTACAGGGTACCGGTACGAGCAGTACTTC.

V usage is TRBV28 and J usage is TRBJ1-2; no clear D gene. Per the germline V gene, CDR1 is MDHEN and CDR2 is SYDVKM. Trimming stripped 8 bases from V and 8 bases from J, with 21 bases between. The CDR3 sequence is 14 residues long. CDR3: CASLAQTTDLGYTF. Written as DNA, the CDR3 is TGTGCCAGCTTAGCCCAAACCACGGACTTGGGCTACACCTTC.

V is TRBV6-5 and J is TRBJ1-4, with 8 bases identical to TRBD1. The CDR3 is made up of 15 amino acids. Per the germline V gene, CDR1 is MNHEY and CDR2 is SVGAGI. Losses at the gene ends were 2 bases for V and 6 bases for J; bases not matched to a gene: 5. CDR3 sequence: CASSYAAGGHEKLFF. The CDR3 DNA sequence: TGTGCCAGCAGTTACGCGGCAGGGGGCCATGAAAAACTGTTTTTT.

V usage is TRBV2 and J usage is TRBJ1-2, with a possible D match to TRBD1 (6 bases). V was trimmed by 9 bases and J by 1 base, leaving 15 bases between them. CDR1 SNHLY and CDR2 FYNNEI come from the germline V gene. The CDR3 extends over 14 amino acids. DNA for the CDR3: TGTGCCAGTATTAAGGACAGCCATAACTATGGCTACACCTTC. It encodes CASIKDSHNYGYTF.

V and J are TRBV19 and TRBJ1-1, with 8 bases that match TRBD1. Germline lookup yields CDR1 LNHDA and CDR2 SQIVND (reference sequence). V trimming: 1 base; J trimming: 7 bases; junction bases outside the gene matches: 2. This CDR3 is built from 13 residues. CDR3 DNA: TGTGCCAGTAGTATAGTGACAGGGGATGAAGCTTTCTTT. Translating gives CASSIVTGDEAFF.